A selection of T cell receptor beta chains follows, all from one sample in a study of cytomegalovirus exposure and HLA in healthy donors. Some clones are missing from TCRdb's copy, which holds only in-frame ones; the method was immunoSEQ multiplex PCR. The repertoire holds 160,000 or so clones, with around 80% as singletons. Material: PBMCs. The receptors originated from a woman in her 30s in good health and CMV-seropositive. The CDR3 runs from the conserved cysteine through the conserved F or W. The order of the fields is J gene, V gene, D gene, clone size, CDR3 DNA, CDR3 protein. D genes are given only for firm matches. Clone size, where shown, is once, few, many, or a class for clones that have expanded.

>TRBJ1-5|TRBV7-9|TRBD1|.
TGTTCCAGCAGCGGACAGGGAAGCAATCAGCCCCAGCATTTT
CSSSGQGSNQPQHF
>TRBJ1-4|TRBV4-3|.|.
TGCGCCAGCAGCCAAGTGTACGGGGAGAGTGAAAAACTGTTTTTT
CASSQVYGESEKLFF
>TRBJ1-1|TRBV27|TRBD1|.
TGTGCCAGCAGTCCGATCCGGACAGGGTGGACTGAAGCTTTCTTT
CASSPIRTGWTEAFF
>TRBJ2-3|TRBV7-9|TRBD1|.
TGTGCCAGCAGCTTACCGGGACAGGGTAACGGAGATACGCAGTATTTT
CASSLPGQGNGDTQYF
>TRBJ1-3|TRBV9|.|.
TGTGCCAGCAGCGTAGCTACTGGTCGGTTCTCTGGAAACACCATATATTTT
CASSVATGRFSGNTIYF
>TRBJ2-7|TRBV5-5|.|once
TGTGCCAGCAGCGTACGGGCAGGGAACCTCTACGAGCAGTACTTC
CASSVRAGNLYEQYF
>TRBJ2-3|TRBV10-3|TRBD2|.
TGTGCCATCAAAGGGACTAGCGGATTCACAGATACGCAGTATTTT
CAIKGTSGFTDTQYF
>TRBJ2-5|TRBV30|.|.
TGTGCCTGGAAGGCAGGGGCCGAGACCCAGTACTTC
CAWKAGAETQYF
>TRBJ1-5|TRBV6-4|.|.
TGTGCCAGCAGCACCCCCCGGACAGCTTATAGCAATCAGCCCCAGCATTTT
CASSTPRTAYSNQPQHF
>TRBJ1-2|TRBV18|.|.
TGTGCCAGCTCACCAGGGGGGACCAACTATGGCTACACCTTC
CASSPGGTNYGYTF
>TRBJ1-4|TRBV10-3|.|.
TGTGCCATCAGTGCAACAGGGACCGGTGAAAAACTGTTTTTT
CAISATGTGEKLFF
>TRBJ1-4|TRBV21-1|.|.
TGTGCCAGCAGCGAAGAGCAGGTTAATGAAAAACTGTTTTTT
CASSEEQVNEKLFF
>TRBJ2-7|TRBV5-5|TRBD1|.
TGTGCCAGCAGCCTAACAGGGGCGAACTACGAGCAGTACTTC
CASSLTGANYEQYF
>TRBJ2-1|TRBV18|.|.
TGTGCCAGCTCTCAATCCTACAATGAGCAGTTCTTC
CASSQSYNEQFF
>TRBJ1-2|TRBV9|.|.
TGTGCCAGCAGCGTTGTCGACAGCCGTCCTAACTATGGCTACACCTTC
CASSVVDSRPNYGYTF
>TRBJ2-7|TRBV5-4|.|.
TGTGCCAGCAGCTACCGGGACACATCCTACGAGCAGTACTTC
CASSYRDTSYEQYF
>TRBJ2-2|TRBV7-2|.|few
TGTGCCAGCAGCTTAGGGCCCAAGGGGGAGCTGTTTTTT
CASSLGPKGELFF
>TRBJ2-1|TRBV29-1|TRBD1|.
TGCAGCGGCATGACAGGGGGCGCCTACAATGAGCAGTTCTTC
CSGMTGGAYNEQFF
>TRBJ2-5|TRBV4-3|TRBD2|.
TGCGCCAGCAGCCAAGATTTCGGCGGGGGGGCTGAGACCCAGTACTTC
CASSQDFGGGAETQYF
>TRBJ2-7|TRBV6-1|.|.
TGTGCCAGCAGTGATTTGCGGGGCTACTACGAGCAGTACTTC
CASSDLRGYYEQYF
>TRBJ1-6|TRBV5-1|TRBD1|.
TGCGCCAGCAGCCTATTCGGACAGGGGGATTATTCACCCCTCCACTTT
CASSLFGQGDYSPLHF
>TRBJ2-3|TRBV20-1|TRBD2|.
TGCAGTGCCCGGACTAGCAATACGCAGTATTTT
CSARTSNTQYF
>TRBJ1-5|TRBV2|TRBD1|few
TGTGCCAGCACACAGGGGGCGAATCAGCCCCAGCATTTT
CASTQGANQPQHF
>TRBJ2-1|TRBV12-5|TRBD2|once
TGTGCTAGTGCCCAACGCGGGGGGCTCTCCTACAATGAGCAGTTCTTC
CASAQRGGLSYNEQFF
>TRBJ1-4|TRBV13|.|.
TGTGCCAGCAGCTTAGTCTCAGGGGCTAATGAAAAACTGTTTTTT
CASSLVSGANEKLFF
>TRBJ2-7|TRBV2|TRBD1|.
TGTGCCAGCAGACAGGGACAGGGGGGCTCCTACGAGCAGTACTTC
CASRQGQGGSYEQYF
>TRBJ2-7|TRBV7-2|TRBD1|.
TGTGCCAGCAGCCAACGAACCGGGACAGGGTCCTACGAGCAGTACTTC
CASSQRTGTGSYEQYF
>TRBJ1-1|TRBV5-6|.|.
TGTGCCAGCAGCTTGGGGGGATCGACAGGGAACACTGAAGCTTTCTTT
CASSLGGSTGNTEAFF
>TRBJ2-3|TRBV6-4|TRBD2|.
TGTGCCAGCAGTGACGGCGGGGGGGCCACAGATACGCAGTATTTT
CASSDGGGATDTQYF
>TRBJ2-2|TRBV6-1|TRBD1|.
TGTGCCAGCAGTGAAGCAGGAACAGGGGGCACCGGGGAGCTGTTTTTT
CASSEAGTGGTGELFF
>TRBJ2-7|TRBV5-4|.|.
TGTGCCAGCTCTAGGCCAGGGTCCGAGCAGTACTTC
CASSRPGSEQYF
>TRBJ2-5|TRBV7-9|TRBD2|.
TGTGCCAGCAGCCTTCCTACGAACCGGGGGGACCAGTACTTC
CASSLPTNRGDQYF
>TRBJ2-3|TRBV19|.|.
TGTGCCAGTAGTCCAGACCCCCTAGCTCGGAGGTATTTT
CASSPDPLARRYF
>TRBJ1-2|TRBV10-3|TRBD1|once
TGTGCCAATGGACAGGGTGATACTTATGGCTACACCTTC
CANGQGDTYGYTF
>TRBJ1-5|TRBV5-8|.|once
TGTGCCAGCAGGACGTCGGGAACTCAGCCCCAGCATTTT
CASRTSGTQPQHF
>TRBJ1-1|TRBV16|.|.
TGTGCCAGCAGCCAAACGTGGACCGGGGGCACTGAAGCTTTCTTT
CASSQTWTGGTEAFF
>TRBJ1-2|TRBV5-4|TRBD1|.
TGTGCCAGCAGCAGACCGACAGGGGGCTATGGCTACACCTTC
CASSRPTGGYGYTF
>TRBJ2-1|TRBV9|.|.
TGTGCCAGCAGCGTTGGACGACAGGCCAATGAGCAGTTCTTC
CASSVGRQANEQFF
>TRBJ1-4|TRBV11-2|.|.
TGTGCCAGCAGCTCAAGGACTCTTGGGCCGACTAATGAAAAACTGTTTTTT
CASSSRTLGPTNEKLFF
>TRBJ2-1|TRBV7-2|.|.
TGTGCCAGCAGCTTAGGCGATGAGCAGTTCTTC
CASSLGDEQFF
>TRBJ2-3|TRBV4-2|TRBD2|.
TGTGCCAGCAGCCAACCCGGGACTAGCGATTCAGATACGCAGTATTTT
CASSQPGTSDSDTQYF
>TRBJ2-3|TRBV6-5|.|.
TGTGCCAGCAGTTACTCAGCCAGCGGGAGCACAGATACGCAGTATTTT
CASSYSASGSTDTQYF
>TRBJ2-2|TRBV7-2|TRBD2|.
TGTGCCAGCAGCTTGGGACTAGCGGGGGTCACATCCGGGGAGCTGTTTTTT
CASSLGLAGVTSGELFF